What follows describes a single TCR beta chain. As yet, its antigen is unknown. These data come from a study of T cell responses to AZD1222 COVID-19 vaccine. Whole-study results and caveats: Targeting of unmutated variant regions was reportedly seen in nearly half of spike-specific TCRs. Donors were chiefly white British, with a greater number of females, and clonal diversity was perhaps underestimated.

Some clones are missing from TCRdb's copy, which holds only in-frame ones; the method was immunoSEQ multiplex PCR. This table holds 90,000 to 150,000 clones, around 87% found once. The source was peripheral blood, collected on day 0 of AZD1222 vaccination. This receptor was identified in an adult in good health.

DNA for the CDR3: TGTGCCACCAGCAGAGAGCAGACAGGGTTCTCTGGAAACACCATATATTTT. Translation: CATSREQTGFSGNTIYF. The rearrangement links TRBV15 to TRBJ1-3, with 7 bases matching TRBD1. After removal of 0 bases from V and 0 bases from J, the junction contained 5 bases not matched to a gene. In germline, CDR1 is LNHNV, CDR2 YYDKDF (reference sequence). This CDR3 has 17 residues.